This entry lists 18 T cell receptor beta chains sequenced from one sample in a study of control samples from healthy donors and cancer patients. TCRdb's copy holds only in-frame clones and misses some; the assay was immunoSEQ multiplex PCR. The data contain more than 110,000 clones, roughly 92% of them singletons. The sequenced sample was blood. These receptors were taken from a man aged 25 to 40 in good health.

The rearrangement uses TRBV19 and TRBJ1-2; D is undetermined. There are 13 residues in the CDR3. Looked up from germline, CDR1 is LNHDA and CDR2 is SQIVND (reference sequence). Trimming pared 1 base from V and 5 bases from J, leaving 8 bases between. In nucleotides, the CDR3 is TGTGCCAGTAGTATAGTCTTCGGATATGGCTACACCTTC. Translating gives CASSIVFGYGYTF.

The CDR3 here is CASSLVPQETQYF. CDR3 coding DNA: TGTGCCAGCAGCCTGGTGCCGCAAGAGACCCAGTACTTC. The chain has TRBV7-3 and TRBJ2-5; D not resolved. The CDR3 consists of 13 residues. The V and J ends lost 5 bases and 2 bases respectively, with 9 bases between them. Per germline, CDR1 SGHTA and CDR2 FQGTGA. Complete variable domain (other parts from reference TRBV7-3 and TRBJ2-5): GAGVSQTPSNKVTEKGKYVELRCDPISGHTALYWYRQSLGQGPEFLIYFQGTGAADDSGLPNDRFFAVRPEGSVSTLKIQRTERGDSAVYLCASSLVPQETQYFGPGTRLLVL.

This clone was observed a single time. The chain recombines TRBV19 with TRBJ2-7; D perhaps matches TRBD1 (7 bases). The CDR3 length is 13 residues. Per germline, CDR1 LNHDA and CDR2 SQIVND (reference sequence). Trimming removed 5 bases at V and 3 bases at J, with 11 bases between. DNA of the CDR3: TGTGCCAGTAGTGCGGGACAGAACTACGAGCAGTACTTC. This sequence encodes CASSAGQNYEQYF.

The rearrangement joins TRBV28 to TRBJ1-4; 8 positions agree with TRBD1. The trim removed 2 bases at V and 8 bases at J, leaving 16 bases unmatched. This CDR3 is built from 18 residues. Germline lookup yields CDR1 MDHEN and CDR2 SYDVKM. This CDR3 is CASSLAGTGYVLGEKLFF. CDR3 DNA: TGTGCCAGCAGTTTAGCCGGGACAGGCTACGTTCTAGGGGAAAAACTGTTTTTT.

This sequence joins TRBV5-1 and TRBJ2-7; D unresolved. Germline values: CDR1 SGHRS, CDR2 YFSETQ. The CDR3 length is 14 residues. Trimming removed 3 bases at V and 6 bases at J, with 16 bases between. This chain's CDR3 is CASSSRSTVAEQYF. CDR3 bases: TGCGCCAGCAGCTCCCGGTCGACGGTCGCCGAGCAGTACTTC.

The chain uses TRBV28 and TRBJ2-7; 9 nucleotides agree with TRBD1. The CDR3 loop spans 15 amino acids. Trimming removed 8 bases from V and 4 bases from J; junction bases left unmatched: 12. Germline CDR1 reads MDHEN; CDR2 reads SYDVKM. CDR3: CASLPGQGPLYEQYF. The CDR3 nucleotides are TGTGCCAGCCTTCCCGGACAGGGGCCATTATACGAGCAGTACTTC.

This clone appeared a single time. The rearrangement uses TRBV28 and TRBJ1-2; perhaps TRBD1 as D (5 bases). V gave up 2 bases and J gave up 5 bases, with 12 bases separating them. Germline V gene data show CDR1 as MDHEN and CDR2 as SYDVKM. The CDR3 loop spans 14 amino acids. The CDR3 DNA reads TGTGCCAGCAGTTTAGGGGGGTACCTATATGGCTACACCTTC. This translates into CASSLGGYLYGYTF.

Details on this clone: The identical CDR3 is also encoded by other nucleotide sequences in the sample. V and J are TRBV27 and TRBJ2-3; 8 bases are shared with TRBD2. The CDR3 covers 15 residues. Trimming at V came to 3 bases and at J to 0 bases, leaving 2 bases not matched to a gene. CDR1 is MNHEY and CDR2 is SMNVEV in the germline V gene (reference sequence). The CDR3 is CASSLRLASTDTQYF. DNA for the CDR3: TGTGCCAGCAGTTTGCGACTAGCGAGCACAGATACGCAGTATTTT.

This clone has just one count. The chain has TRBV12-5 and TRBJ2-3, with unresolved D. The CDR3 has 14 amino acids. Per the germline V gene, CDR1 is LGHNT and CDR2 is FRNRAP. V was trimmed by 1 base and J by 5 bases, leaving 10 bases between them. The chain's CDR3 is CASGLGRPGDTQYF. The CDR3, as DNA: TGTGCTAGTGGTTTGGGACGGCCTGGAGATACGCAGTATTTT.

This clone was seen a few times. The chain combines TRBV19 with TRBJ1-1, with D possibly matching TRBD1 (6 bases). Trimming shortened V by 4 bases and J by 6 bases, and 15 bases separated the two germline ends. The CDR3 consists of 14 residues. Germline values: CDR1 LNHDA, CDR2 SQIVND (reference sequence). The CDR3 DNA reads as TGTGCCAGTAGTAATCCGGGGGCGATGCCTGAAGCTTTCTTT. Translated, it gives CASSNPGAMPEAFF.

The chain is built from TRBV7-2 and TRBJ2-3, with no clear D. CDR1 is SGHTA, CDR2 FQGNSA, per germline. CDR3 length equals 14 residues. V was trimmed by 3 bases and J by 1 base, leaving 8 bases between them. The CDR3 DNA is TGTGCCAGCAGCTTTGCGATCCGCACAGATACGCAGTATTTT. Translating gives CASSFAIRTDTQYF.

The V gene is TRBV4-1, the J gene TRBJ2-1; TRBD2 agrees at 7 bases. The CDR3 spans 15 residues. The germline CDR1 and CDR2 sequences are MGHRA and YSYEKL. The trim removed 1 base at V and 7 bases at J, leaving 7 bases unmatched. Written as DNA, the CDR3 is TGCGCCAGCAGCCAAGTGGGGGAGGGCCAGAATGAGCAGTTCTTC. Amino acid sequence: CASSQVGEGQNEQFF.

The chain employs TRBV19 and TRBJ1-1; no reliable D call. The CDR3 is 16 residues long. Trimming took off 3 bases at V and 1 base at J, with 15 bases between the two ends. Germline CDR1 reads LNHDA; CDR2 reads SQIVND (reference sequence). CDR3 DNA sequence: TGTGCCAGTAGTATTTTGCGGGGAGCCTCGAACACTGAAGCTTTCTTT. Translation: CASSILRGASNTEAFF. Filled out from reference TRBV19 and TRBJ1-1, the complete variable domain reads DGGITQSPKYLFRKEGQNVTLSCEQNLNHDAMYWYRQDPGQGLRLIYYSQIVNDFQKGDIAEGYSVSREKKESFPLTVTSAQKNPTAFYLCASSILRGASNTEAFFGQGTRLTVV.

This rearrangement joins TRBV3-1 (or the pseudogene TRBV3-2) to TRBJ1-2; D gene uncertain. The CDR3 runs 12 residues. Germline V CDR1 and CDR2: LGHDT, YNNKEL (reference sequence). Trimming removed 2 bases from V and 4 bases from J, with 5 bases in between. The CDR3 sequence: CASSQSSYGYTF. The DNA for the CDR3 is TGTGCCAGCAGCCAATCAAGCTATGGCTACACCTTC.

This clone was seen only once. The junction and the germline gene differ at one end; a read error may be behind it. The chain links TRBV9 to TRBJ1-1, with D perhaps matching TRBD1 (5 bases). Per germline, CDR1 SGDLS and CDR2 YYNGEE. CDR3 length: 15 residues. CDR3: CASTVDQGMNTEAFF. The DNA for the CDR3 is TGTGCCAGCACCGTAGATCAGGGAATGAACACTGAAGCTTTCTTT.

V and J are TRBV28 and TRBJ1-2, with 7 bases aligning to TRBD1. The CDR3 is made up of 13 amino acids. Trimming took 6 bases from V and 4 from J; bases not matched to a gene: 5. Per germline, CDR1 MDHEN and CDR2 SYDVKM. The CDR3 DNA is TGTGCCAGCAGACCGACAGGGCCCTATGGCTACACCTTC. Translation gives CASRPTGPYGYTF.

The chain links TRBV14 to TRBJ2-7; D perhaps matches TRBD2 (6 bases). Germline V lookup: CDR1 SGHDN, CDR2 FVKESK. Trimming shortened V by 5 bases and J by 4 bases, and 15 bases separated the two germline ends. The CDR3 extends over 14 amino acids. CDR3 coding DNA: TGTGCCAGCAGCAACCGGGACTGGAGTTACGAGCAGTACTTC. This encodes CASSNRDWSYEQYF.

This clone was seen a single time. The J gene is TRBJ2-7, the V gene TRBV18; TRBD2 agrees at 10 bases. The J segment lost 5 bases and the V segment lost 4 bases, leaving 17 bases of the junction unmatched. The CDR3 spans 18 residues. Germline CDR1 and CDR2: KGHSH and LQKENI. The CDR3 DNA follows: TGTGCCAGCTCACACAATCAGGTAGGGCTAGCGGGAGTCCACGAGCAGTACTTC. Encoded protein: CASSHNQVGLAGVHEQYF.